This T cell receptor (beta chain) was captured by sequencing in a study of blood T cell repertoires in COVID-19. The repertoire was sequenced with immunoSEQ multiplex PCR; TCRdb's copy has only in-frame clones and lacks some. The sample contains 130,000 or so clones, 60% to 80% of which appear only once. In germline, CDR1 is SGHKS, CDR2 YYEKEE (reference sequence). This CDR3 has 14 residues. J lost 1 base, V lost 4 bases, and 4 bases had no gene match. The sequence was collected from a human donor in a cohort sampled during active COVID-19. The sequencing input was peripheral blood. The rearrangement uses TRBV5-5 and TRBJ1-1; 7 bases are a match to TRBD1. As DNA, the CDR3 is TGTGCCAGCAGCGCGACAGGGCCGAACACTGAAGCTTTCTTT. This codes for CASSATGPNTEAFF.